Below are 25 T cell receptor beta chains sequenced from a single sample in a study of tumor-infiltrating lymphocytes in primary liver carcinoma. They got blood RNA out of unsorted whole blood and also pulled out germline DNA. With a constant-region primer, TCR beta cDNA was made from around 520 ng of total RNA. Three rounds of nested multiplex PCR with slightly modified ARM-PCR produced TCR beta libraries. Both of the initial two PCR rounds ran for 10 cycles and employed TRBV1-TRBV30 forward primers alongside a C-beta reverse primer. TCRdb called the multiplex PCR reads again in MiXCR, with one record for every CDR3 protein. In the table there are 310,000 or so distinct CDR3 sequences, nearly 60% of which are singletons. Sequencing was carried out using peripheral blood. The source of these receptors is a woman in her 30s with primary liver carcinoma and hepatitis B virus infection.

For this clonotype: Given a much more abundant clone one base away, this may be a read error. V is TRBV4-2 and J is TRBJ2-2, with no clear D. This CDR3 has 16 amino acids. From germline, CDR1 is LGHNA and CDR2 YNFKEQ. CDR3: CASTQDLRRTTGELFF. The CDR3 region has the DNA TGTGCCAGCACCCAAGACTTACGCAGAACAACCGGGGAGCTGTTTTTT.

Of note for this clonotype: Likely a read error: the CDR3 ends without its conserved phenylalanine or tryptophan. The V and J genes are TRBV6-6 and TRBJ1-5, with TRBD1 as a possible D gene (6 bases). This CDR3 has 15 amino acids. The germline V gene has CDR1 MNHNY and CDR2 SVGAGI (reference sequence). Deletions cut 0 bases from V and 0 bases from J, with 6 bases between. CDR3 region: CASSYSGGSNQPQHS. DNA for the CDR3: TGTGCCAGCAGTTACTCAGGGGGTAGCAATCAGCCCCAGCATTCT.

The chain is built from TRBV12-3 or TRBV12-4 and TRBJ2-1; TRBD2 agrees at 7 bases. CDR3 length: 14 residues. Losses at the gene ends were 5 bases for V and 8 bases for J; bases not matched to a gene: 9. The CDR3 loop reads CASSLIRGDYEQFF. The CDR3 nucleotides read TGTGCCAGCAGTCTCATACGGGGGGACTATGAGCAGTTCTTC.

This clonotype was seen a single time. This may come from a read error, since a much larger clone is one base off. CDR3 nucleotide sequence: TGTGCCAGCAGTCTGGGAGGGGGGTGGAATCAGGCCCAGCATTTT. The encoded protein is CASSLGGGWNQAQHF. This sequence joins TRBV12-3 or TRBV12-4 and TRBJ1-5; D possibly corresponds to TRBD1 (6 bases). The CDR3 contains 15 residues.

Note on this clonotype: Mismatch with germline at one junction end may stem from a read error. This sequence joins TRBV12-3 or TRBV12-4 and TRBJ2-3, with 12 nucleotides matching TRBD2. This CDR3 comprises 13 residues. CDR3 sequence reads: CASSLAGGSSCYF. CDR3 coding DNA: TGTGCCAGCAGTCTAGCGGGAGGGTCCTCTTGCTATTTT.

As for this clonotype: With a much larger clone just one base away, this may be a read error. The CDR3, as DNA: TGCAGCGTTGACTGGGAGAGGGGAAACATTCAGTACTTC. This sequence encodes CSVDWERGNIQYF. The chain carries TRBV29-1 and TRBJ2-4, with D possibly being TRBD1 or TRBD2 (5 bases each). V lost 3 bases and J lost 6, with 12 bases in between. This CDR3 region has 13 residues. Looked up from germline, CDR1 is SQVTM and CDR2 is ANQGSEA.

This clonotype was seen many times. This chain joins TRBV4-3 and TRBJ1-1; no clear D gene. In germline, CDR1 is LGHNA, CDR2 YSLEER. Trimming pared 0 bases from V and 5 bases from J, leaving 10 bases between. This CDR3 comprises 14 residues. Written as DNA, the CDR3 is TGCGCCAGCAGCCAAGATCTTCGAAAGACTGAAGCTTTCTTT. It is translated as CASSQDLRKTEAFF.

Turning to this clonotype: It may be a read error: a sequence one base away is much more abundant. This CDR3 fails to terminate in the conserved phenylalanine or tryptophan, so it likely reflects a read error. The chain employs TRBV4-3 and TRBJ2-5; 8 bases line up with TRBD2. After removal of 2 bases from V and 5 bases from J, the junction contained 7 bases not matched to a gene. From germline, CDR1 is LGHNA and CDR2 YSLEER. This CDR3 has 15 amino acids. DNA of the CDR3: TGCGCCAGCAGCCAACAACTAGCGGCAGGGGAGACCCAGTACCTC. It codes for CASSQQLAAGETQYL.

Here the CDR3 DNA reads TGTGCCAGCAGACTATCGGGACAGTCCACAGATACGCAGTATTTT. The encoded protein is CASRLSGQSTDTQYF. This chain uses TRBV11-2 with TRBJ2-3; 7 positions match TRBD1. CDR1 is SGHAT and CDR2 is FQNNGV in the germline V gene. The CDR3 length is 15 residues. V gave up 6 bases and J gave up 2 bases; unmatched junction bases: 8.

As to this clonotype: This may arise from a read error, as a much more abundant clone is one base away. This chain joins TRBV29-1 and TRBJ2-6; 9 bases are shared with TRBD1. Germline V gives CDR1 SQVTM, CDR2 ANQGSEA. CDR3 size: 15 residues. CDR3 DNA: TGCATCGTCCGGACAGGGGCAGGGGGGGCCAACGTCCTGACTTTC. Its protein is CIVRTGAGGANVLTF.

This clonotype was seen many times. The chain combines TRBV11-3 with TRBJ2-7; D remains unclear. CDR1 and CDR2 (germline): SGHNT, YENEEA. The CDR3 has 15 amino acids. Deletions cut 1 base from V and 3 bases from J, with 13 bases between. CDR3 DNA: TGTGCCAGCAGCTTAGGTGGTTTACCTATCTACGAGCAGTACTTC. This sequence encodes CASSLGGLPIYEQYF.

V gene TRBV28 combines with J gene TRBJ2-5, with TRBD2 matching 7 bases. Germline values: CDR1 MDHEN, CDR2 SYDVKM. CDR3 size: 15 residues. V shed 9 bases and J 5 bases; nucleotides not matched to a gene: 15. CDR3 amino acids: CASSPGASGTETQYF. The CDR3 nucleotides read TGTGCCAGTAGTCCTGGGGCCAGCGGGACTGAGACCCAGTACTTC.

On this clonotype: A much more abundant neighbour one base away suggests this may be a read error. The rearrangement uses TRBV12-3 or TRBV12-4 and TRBJ2-2; a weak D match, TRBD2 (5 bases). CDR3 length: 13 amino acids. CDR3: CASTFSGTGELSF. The CDR3 region has the DNA TGTGCCAGCACCTTCAGCGGCACCGGGGAGCTGTCTTTT.

Of note for this clonotype: This CDR3 fails to terminate in the conserved phenylalanine or tryptophan, so it likely reflects a read error. This rearrangement joins TRBV12-3 or TRBV12-4 to TRBJ2-7; D perhaps matches TRBD2 (6 bases). V shed 9 bases and J shed 5 bases, with 14 bases lying between them. This CDR3 has 12 residues. The CDR3, as DNA: TGTGCCAGTTCTTTGCGGGGCGACGAGCAGTACTCC. Its protein product is CASSLRGDEQYS.

This clonotype was counted a single time. The junction departs from the called germline gene at one end, perhaps through a read error. The rearrangement links TRBV4-3 to TRBJ1-1; no definite D call. The CDR3 runs 16 residues. The germline V gene encodes CDR1 LGHNA and CDR2 YSLEER. This chain's CDR3 is CASSQDQFRLTTGAFF. In nucleotides, the CDR3 is TGCGCCAGCAGCCAAGACCAGTTTCGGTTGACCACTGGAGCTTTCTTT.

Many counts were recorded for this clonotype. The gene calls are TRBV4-1 and TRBJ2-1, with TRBD1 matching over 7 bases. V trimming: 4 bases; J trimming: 6 bases; junction bases outside the gene matches: 6. The CDR3 consists of 14 residues. Germline CDR1 is MGHRA and CDR2 is YSYEKL. The CDR3 nucleotides are TGCGCCAGCAGCCGGTGGGACAGTCTCAATGAGCAGTTCTTC. Its protein product is CASSRWDSLNEQFF.

As for this clonotype: One end of the junction does not line up with germline, which may come from a read error. Here the CDR3 reads CAGSYYAGEQSPFHF. Here the CDR3 DNA reads TGTGCCGGCAGTTACTATGCAGGGGAGCAATCACCCTTCCACTTT. The V call is TRBV6-6, the J call TRBJ1-6; weak D call: TRBD1 (6 bases). Germline CDR1 MNHNY, CDR2 SVGAGI (reference sequence). The CDR3 is 15 amino acids.

As regards this clonotype: Just one base apart from a much larger clone, this may be a read error. The chain recombines TRBV6-5 with TRBJ2-5; 7 nucleotides agree with TRBD1. V was pared by 6 bases and J by 5 bases, with 15 bases of the junction left unmatched. There are 16 residues in the CDR3. CDR1 and CDR2 from the germline V gene are MNHEY and SVGAGI. The CDR3 DNA sequence: TGTGCCAGCAGACCGCTACCGACAGGGATCTGCGAGACCCAGTACTTC. It is translated as CASRPLPTGICETQYF.

This clonotype was observed many times. The chain uses TRBV29-1 and TRBJ1-2, with no clear D. Germline CDR1 SQVTM, CDR2 ANQGSEA. The CDR3 has 11 amino acids. V was pared by 5 bases and J by 2 bases, with 6 bases between. The CDR3 sequence: CSVPGNYGYTF. The CDR3, as DNA: TGCAGCGTTCCGGGGAACTATGGCTACACCTTC.

Notes on this clonotype: A read error may produce the germline difference seen at one junction end. The CDR3 coding sequence is TGTACCAGCAGCAACGCCGGGACAGGCGGCTATGGCTACACCTTC. Encoded protein: CTSSNAGTGGYGYTF. The chain links TRBV28 to TRBJ1-2; 8 bases agree with TRBD1. The CDR3 covers 15 residues. From germline, CDR1 is MDHEN and CDR2 SYDVKM.

Notes on this clonotype: The junction departs from germline at one end; a sequencing error may be responsible. The rearrangement joins TRBV6-5 to TRBJ2-1; D gene unclear. This CDR3 spans 14 amino acids. From germline, CDR1 is MNHEY and CDR2 SVGAGI. The CDR3 loop reads CATLPAPGYNEEFF. The DNA for the CDR3 is TGTGCTACGCTGCCGGCGCCAGGATACAATGAGGAGTTCTTC.

With respect to this clonotype: A much larger clone sits a single nucleotide away, making a read error possible. The CDR3 loop is CSVAGNTIQPQHF. CDR3 in DNA: TGCAGCGTGGCAGGGAATACCATTCAGCCCCAGCATTTT. The gene calls are TRBV29-1 and TRBJ1-5; tentatively, D is TRBD1 (5 bases). This CDR3 has 13 amino acids. V lost 6 bases, J lost 6 bases, and 15 bases lay in between. From germline, CDR1 is SQVTM and CDR2 ANQGSEA.

In regard to this clonotype: The junction and the germline gene differ at one end; a read error may be behind it. The gene calls are TRBV4-2 and TRBJ2-7; D is perhaps TRBD2 (6 bases). The CDR3 spans 14 residues. Germline V CDR1 and CDR2: LGHNA, YNFKEQ. As DNA, the CDR3 is TGTGCCAGCAGCCGGAGGGTAGGTTCCTACGAGCACTACTTC. Translated: CASSRRVGSYEHYF.

Points on this clonotype: This may be a read error, as it is one base from a much larger clone. This rearrangement joins TRBV29-1 to TRBJ2-1; TRBD1 might be the D (6 bases). Trimming stripped 6 bases from V and 5 bases from J, with 14 bases between. The CDR3 runs to 13 residues. Germline V CDR1 and CDR2: SQVTM, ANQGSEA. The CDR3 nucleotides read TGCAGCGTGGGGGCCCTGGCTAACAATGAGCAGTTCTTC. Translation: CSVGALANNEQFF.

This clonotype was observed a handful of times. V and J are TRBV7-9 and TRBJ1-1; D gene uncertain. The germline V gene has CDR1 SEHNR and CDR2 FQNEAQ (reference sequence). Trimming took off 4 bases at V and 1 base at J, with 10 bases between the two ends. This CDR3 is built from 14 residues. This CDR3 reads CASSSKGENTEAFF. CDR3 DNA sequence: TGTGCCAGCAGCTCAAAAGGAGAGAACACTGAAGCTTTCTTT.